This T cell receptor beta chain is from a study of glioma-infiltrating T cells. Whole-study findings and limits: Gliomas, especially low-grade, showed above-expected tissue-blood divergence; non-neoplastic patients showed below. Tissue and blood shared very few CDR3 sequences.

Using RNA template, CDR3s of TCR alpha and beta were amplified with iRepertoire arm-PCR. One-step reverse transcription and amplification started from approximately 100-400 ng of tissue mRNA or PBMC total RNA. TCRdb ran MiXCR on the multiplex PCR reads and lists one entry per CDR3 protein. The data hold around 130,000 distinct CDR3 sequences, with approximately 24% observed a single time. A remark on this clonotype: Its antigen remains unidentified. At one boundary the junction diverges from the germline segment, which might be a read error.

Looked up from germline, CDR1 is WNHNN and CDR2 is SYGVQD (reference sequence). The CDR3 consists of 13 residues. This clonotype was obtained from a human donor with low-grade glioma or glioblastoma, undergoing nonglioma brain surgery, or in good health (not recorded which). The sequencing sample was made of glioma tissue, nonneoplastic brain tissue, or PBMCs (not recorded which). V usage is TRBV10-1 and J usage is TRBJ2-5; D gene unclear. CDR3: CASSEYNQETRYF. In DNA form, the CDR3 reads TGCGCCAGCAGTGAGTACAACCAAGAGACCCGGTACTTC.